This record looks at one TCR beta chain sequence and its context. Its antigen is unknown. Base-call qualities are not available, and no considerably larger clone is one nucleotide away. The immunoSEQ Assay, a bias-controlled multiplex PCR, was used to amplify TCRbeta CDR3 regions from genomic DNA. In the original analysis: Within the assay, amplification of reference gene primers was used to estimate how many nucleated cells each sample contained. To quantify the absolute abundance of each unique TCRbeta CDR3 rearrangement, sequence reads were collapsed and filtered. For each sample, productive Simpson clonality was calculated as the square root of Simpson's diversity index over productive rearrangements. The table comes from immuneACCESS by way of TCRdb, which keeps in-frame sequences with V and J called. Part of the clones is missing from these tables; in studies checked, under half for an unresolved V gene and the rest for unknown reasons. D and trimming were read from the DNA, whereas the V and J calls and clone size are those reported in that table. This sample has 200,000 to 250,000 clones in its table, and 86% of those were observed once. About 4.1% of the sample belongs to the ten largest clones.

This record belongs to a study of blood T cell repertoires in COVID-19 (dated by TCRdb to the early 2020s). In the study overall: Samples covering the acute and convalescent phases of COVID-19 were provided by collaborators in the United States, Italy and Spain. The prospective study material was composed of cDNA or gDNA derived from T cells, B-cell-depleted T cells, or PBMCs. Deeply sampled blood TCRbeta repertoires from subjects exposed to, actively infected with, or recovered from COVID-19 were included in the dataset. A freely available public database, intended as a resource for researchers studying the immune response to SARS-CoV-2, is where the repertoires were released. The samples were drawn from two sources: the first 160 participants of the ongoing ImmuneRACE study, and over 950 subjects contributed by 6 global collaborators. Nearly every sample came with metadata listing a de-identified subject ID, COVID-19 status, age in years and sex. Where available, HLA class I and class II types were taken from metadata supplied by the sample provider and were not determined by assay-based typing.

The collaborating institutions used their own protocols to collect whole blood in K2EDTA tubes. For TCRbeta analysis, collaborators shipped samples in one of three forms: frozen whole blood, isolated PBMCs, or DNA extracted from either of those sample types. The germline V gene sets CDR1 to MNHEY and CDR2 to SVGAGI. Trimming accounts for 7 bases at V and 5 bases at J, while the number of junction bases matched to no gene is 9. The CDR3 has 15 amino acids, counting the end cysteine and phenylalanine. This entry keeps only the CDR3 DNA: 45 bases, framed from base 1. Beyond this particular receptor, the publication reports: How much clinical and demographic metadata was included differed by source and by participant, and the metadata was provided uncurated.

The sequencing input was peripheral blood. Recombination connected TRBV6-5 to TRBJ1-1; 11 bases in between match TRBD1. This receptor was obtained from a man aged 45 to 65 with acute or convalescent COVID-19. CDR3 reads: CASIWTGGGGTEAFF. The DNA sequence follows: TGTGCCAGCATTTGGACAGGGGGCGGAGGTACTGAAGCTTTCTTT.